This T cell receptor beta chain was recorded in a study of blood T cell repertoires in COVID-19. Participant reports of clinical history set cohort assignment. Sequencing was performed with immunoSEQ multiplex PCR; in TCRdb, only in-frame clones are kept and a portion is missing. The sample lists roughly 150,000 clones, approximately 81% occurring once. Germline values: CDR1 LNHDA, CDR2 SQIVND (reference sequence). Trimming took 6 bases from V and 2 from J, leaving 14 bases between them. The CDR3 totals 15 residues. This clonotype was sampled from a man aged 60-69 years who had recovered from COVID-19. Sequencing was done on a sample of PBMCs or T cells enriched from blood (not recorded which). The V gene is TRBV19, the J gene TRBJ1-5, with D tentatively TRBD1 (5 bases). CDR3 in amino acids: CASRGQAEGNQPQHF. The CDR3, as DNA: TGTGCCAGTAGGGGGCAGGCAGAGGGCAATCAGCCCCAGCATTTT.